These T cell receptor beta chains were read from a single sample in a study of blood T cell repertoires in COVID-19. Measured with immunoSEQ multiplex PCR; TCRdb has only the in-frame clones, and not every one. This repertoire shows about 50,000 clones, around 83% found once; its top ten account for about 5.2%. The sample taken for sequencing was peripheral blood. The receptor set was obtained from a human donor in a cohort sampled during active COVID-19. CDR3s include the opening cysteine and the closing phenylalanine or tryptophan. D genes are given only for firm matches. Rows give clone size only sometimes, using once, few, many, or a class for an expanded clone.

abundance,j_gene,v_gene,d_gene,CDR3aa,CDR3nt
NA,TRBJ2-1,TRBV18,NA,CASSPIVGQFF,TGTGCCAGCTCACCAATAGTCGGGCAGTTCTTC
NA,TRBJ2-5,TRBV7-9,NA,CASSQPRGVETQYF,TGTGCCAGCAGCCAACCCAGGGGGGTGGAGACCCAGTACTTC
NA,TRBJ2-7,TRBV19,NA,CASSIGTGQSYEQYF,TGTGCCAGTAGTATAGGAACAGGTCAATCCTACGAGCAGTACTTC
NA,TRBJ1-1,TRBV5-6,TRBD1,CASSLGYRGTEAFF,TGTGCCAGCAGCTTAGGGTACAGGGGCACTGAAGCTTTCTTT
NA,TRBJ2-1,TRBV9,NA,CASSVGGGGFNEQFF,TGTGCCAGCAGCGTAGGCGGCGGGGGCTTTAATGAGCAGTTCTTC
NA,TRBJ1-4,TRBV30,NA,CAWRGQGEKLFF,TGTGCCTGGAGGGGACAAGGAGAAAAACTGTTTTTT
NA,TRBJ1-2,TRBV30,NA,CASPGSGNYGYTF,TGTGCCTCCCCAGGGTCAGGGAACTATGGCTACACCTTC
NA,TRBJ2-2,TRBV5-1,NA,CASRPRTETGELFF,TGCGCCAGCAGACCCAGGACAGAAACCGGGGAGCTGTTTTTT
NA,TRBJ2-1,TRBV5-5,TRBD2,CASSRTSGNSYNEQFF,TGTGCCAGCAGCAGGACTAGCGGCAACTCCTACAATGAGCAGTTCTTC
NA,TRBJ2-7,TRBV10-2,NA,CASSADGSGQYF,TGCGCCAGCAGTGCGGATGGGAGCGGGCAGTACTTC
NA,TRBJ2-2,TRBV4-1,TRBD2,CASSLSGGDTGELFF,TGCGCCAGCAGCCTTAGCGGGGGAGACACCGGGGAGCTGTTTTTT
NA,TRBJ1-5,TRBV4-1,NA,CASSQDFIYNQPQHF,TGCGCCAGCAGCCAAGATTTTATTTACAATCAGCCCCAGCATTTT
once,TRBJ1-5,TRBV30,NA,CAWSQGLGNQPQHF,TGTGCCTGGAGTCAGGGATTGGGGAATCAGCCCCAGCATTTT
NA,TRBJ2-5,TRBV7-2,NA,CASSPQANFVKETQYF,TGTGCCAGCAGCCCACAGGCCAACTTTGTTAAAGAGACCCAGTACTTC
NA,TRBJ1-2,TRBV5-6,NA,CASSRYRDGYTF,TGTGCCAGCAGCCGTTACAGGGACGGCTACACCTTC
NA,TRBJ2-7,TRBV7-8,NA,CASRQGGSSYEQYF,TGTGCCAGCAGGCAAGGGGGATCGTCTTACGAGCAGTACTTC
NA,TRBJ2-3,TRBV6-4,NA,CASSGGQPRGTDTQYF,TGTGCCAGCAGTGGAGGACAGCCGAGGGGCACAGATACGCAGTATTTT
NA,TRBJ2-1,TRBV27,TRBD1,CASSRGGTGEQFF,TGTGCCAGCAGTCGCGGCGGGACAGGTGAGCAGTTCTTC
once,TRBJ2-1,TRBV3-1/TRBV3-2,NA,CASSLTVLNEQFF,TGTGCCAGCAGCCTTACAGTGCTGAATGAGCAGTTCTTC
few,TRBJ2-3,TRBV2,NA,CASSRESASTDTQYF,TGTGCCAGCAGTCGGGAGAGCGCTAGCACAGATACGCAGTATTTT
NA,TRBJ1-1,TRBV9,TRBD1,CASSVVAGGLMNTEAFF,TGTGCCAGCAGCGTAGTTGCAGGGGGGCTCATGAACACTGAAGCTTTCTTT
NA,TRBJ1-6,TRBV30,NA,CAWSFTSSYNSPLHF,TGTGCCTGGAGTTTTACGAGCTCCTATAATTCACCCCTCCACTTT
once,TRBJ1-3,TRBV23-1,NA,CASTTTGGNTIYF,TGCGCCAGCACGACGACAGGCGGAAACACCATATATTTT
NA,TRBJ2-1,TRBV30,TRBD1,CAWSPPRGFRVGKDYNEQFF,TGTGCCTGGAGCCCGCCCAGGGGGTTCAGGGTTGGGAAAGACTACAATGAGCAGTTCTTC
NA,TRBJ2-1,TRBV19,NA,CASSFGGDNEQFF,TGTGCCAGTAGTTTTGGAGGGGACAATGAGCAGTTCTTC
few,TRBJ2-2,TRBV7-9,TRBD1,CASSLGTDYTGELFF,TGTGCCAGCAGCCTCGGGACAGATTACACCGGGGAGCTGTTTTTT
NA,TRBJ1-1,TRBV12-5,NA,CASGLSSGARGTEAFF,TGTGCTAGTGGTTTGTCGTCAGGCGCGCGGGGCACTGAAGCTTTCTTT